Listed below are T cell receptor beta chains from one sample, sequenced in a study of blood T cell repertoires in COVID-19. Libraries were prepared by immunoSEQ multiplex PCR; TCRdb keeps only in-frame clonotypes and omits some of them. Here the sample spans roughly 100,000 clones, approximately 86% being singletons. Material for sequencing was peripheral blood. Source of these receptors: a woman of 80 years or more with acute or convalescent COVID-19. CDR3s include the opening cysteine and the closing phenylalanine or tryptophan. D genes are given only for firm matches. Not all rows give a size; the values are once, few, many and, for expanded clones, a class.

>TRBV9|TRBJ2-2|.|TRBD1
TGTGCCAGCAGCGTGCACAGGGGGCGCGGCACCGGGGAGCTGTTTTTT
CASSVHRGRGTGELFF
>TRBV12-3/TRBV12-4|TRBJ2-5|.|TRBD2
TGTGCCACGAGCGGGGGGGCCAGGGAGACCCAGTACTTC
CATSGGARETQYF
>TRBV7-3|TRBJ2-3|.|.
TGTGCCAGCAGCTCCCGTGCAGGTAAGACGGGGACAGATACGCAGTATTTT
CASSSRAGKTGTDTQYF
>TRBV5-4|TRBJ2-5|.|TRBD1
TGTGCCAGCAGCTTGGGGACAGGGGCGCGGGAGACCCAGTACTTC
CASSLGTGARETQYF
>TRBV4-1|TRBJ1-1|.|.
TGCGCCAGCAGTCTCGGGGGGGTCAGGAACACTGAAGCTTTCTTT
CASSLGGVRNTEAFF
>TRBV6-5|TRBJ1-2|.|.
TGTGCCAGCTACCTAAGGGGGGGTAGGGGCTACACCTTC
CASYLRGGRGYTF
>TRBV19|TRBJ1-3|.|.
TGTGCCAGTAGTATGTTCAGGCCCTCCTCTGGAAACACCATATATTTT
CASSMFRPSSGNTIYF
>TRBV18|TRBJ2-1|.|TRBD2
TGTGCCAGCGAACAGGGTCAGCGGGGGGCCACCTCGGGGCAGTTCTTC
CASEQGQRGATSGQFF
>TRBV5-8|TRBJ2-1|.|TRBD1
TGTGCCAGCAGCTTGGACAGGGGTTCATACAATGAGCAGTTCTTC
CASSLDRGSYNEQFF
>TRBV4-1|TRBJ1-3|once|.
TGCGCCAGCAGCCAAGATGAGTTCTCTGGAAACACCATATATTTT
CASSQDEFSGNTIYF
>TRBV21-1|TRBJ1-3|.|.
TGTGCCAGCAGCAAGGGGCCAGGGTGGGTTCGGCTCTCTGGAAACACCATATATTTT
CASSKGPGWVRLSGNTIYF
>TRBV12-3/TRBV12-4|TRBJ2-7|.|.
TGTGCCAGCAGTCCGACAGCGTACGAGCAGTACTTC
CASSPTAYEQYF
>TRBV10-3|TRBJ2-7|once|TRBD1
TGTGCCATCAGTGGGGGACAGGGTGAGCGGGAGCAGTACTTC
CAISGGQGEREQYF
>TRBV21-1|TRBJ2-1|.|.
TGTGCCAGCAGCACCCACGGACTAGCGGGGGGCCTCGTGGATGAGCAGTTCTTC
CASSTHGLAGGLVDEQFF
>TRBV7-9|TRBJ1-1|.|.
TGTGCCAGCAGCTCCCAGGGATCGGACACTGAAGCTTTCTTT
CASSSQGSDTEAFF
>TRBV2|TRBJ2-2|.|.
TGTGCCAGCACAAGGGGGGGTTCGAACACCGGGGAGCTGTTTTTT
CASTRGGSNTGELFF
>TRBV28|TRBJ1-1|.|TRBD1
TGTGCCAGCAGGCCATACAGGGGAATGAACACTGAAGCTTTCTTT
CASRPYRGMNTEAFF
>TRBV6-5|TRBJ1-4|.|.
TGTGCCAGCAGTTCGGCGGGGTTTAGAGAAAAACTGTTTTTT
CASSSAGFREKLFF
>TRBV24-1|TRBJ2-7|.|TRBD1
TGTGCCACCAGTGATCCCGGGACAGGGAACGAGCAGTACTTC
CATSDPGTGNEQYF
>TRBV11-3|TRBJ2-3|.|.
TGTGCCAGCAGCAACCTCTTCCCGGAGTATTTT
CASSNLFPEYF
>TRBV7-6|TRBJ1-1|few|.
TGTGCCAGCAGCTTAGTGGGCGGGAGCCACACTGAAGCTTTCTTT
CASSLVGGSHTEAFF
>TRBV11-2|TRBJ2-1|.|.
TGTGCCAGCAGCTTAAGGGGCCCCAATGAGCAGTTCTTC
CASSLRGPNEQFF
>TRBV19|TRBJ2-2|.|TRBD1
TGTGCCAGTAGAAGGGACAGCTCAAACACCGGGGAGCTGTTTTTT
CASRRDSSNTGELFF
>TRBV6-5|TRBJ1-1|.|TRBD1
TGTGCCAGCAGTTCGGGGACAGGGGGGGAGGAAGCTTTCTTT
CASSSGTGGEEAFF
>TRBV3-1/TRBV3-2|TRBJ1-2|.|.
TGTGCCAGCAGCCAAGAGGTACAGGGACATGGCTACACCTTC
CASSQEVQGHGYTF
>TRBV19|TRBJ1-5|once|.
TGTGCCAGTAGTAGCCGGACAGATGGCAATCAGCCCCAGCATTTT
CASSSRTDGNQPQHF
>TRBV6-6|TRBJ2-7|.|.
TGTGCCAGCAGTTACTCGGCCGACGAGCAGTACTTC
CASSYSADEQYF
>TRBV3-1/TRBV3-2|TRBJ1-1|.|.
TGTGCCAGCAGCCGTCTGGGGAGCACTGAAGCTTTCTTT
CASSRLGSTEAFF
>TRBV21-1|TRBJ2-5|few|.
TGTGCCAGCAGCCTACGCGACCGGCCCCTTCAGAGGGGACGGGAGGAGACCCAGTACTTC
CASSLRDRPLQRGREETQYF
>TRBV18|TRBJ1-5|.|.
TGTGCCAGCTCACCACTATCAGGGTTGAACCAGCCCCAGCATTTT
CASSPLSGLNQPQHF
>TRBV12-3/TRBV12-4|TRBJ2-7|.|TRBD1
TGTGCCAGCAGTTTCGACAGGGACTACGAGCAGTACTTC
CASSFDRDYEQYF
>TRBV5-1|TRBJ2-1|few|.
TGCGCCAGCAGCTTGGTTCCAGGCTCCTACAATGAGCAGTTCTTC
CASSLVPGSYNEQFF
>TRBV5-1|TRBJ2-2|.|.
TGCGCCAGCAGCTTGGCGGGGGGCGACACCGGGGAGCTGTTTTTT
CASSLAGGDTGELFF